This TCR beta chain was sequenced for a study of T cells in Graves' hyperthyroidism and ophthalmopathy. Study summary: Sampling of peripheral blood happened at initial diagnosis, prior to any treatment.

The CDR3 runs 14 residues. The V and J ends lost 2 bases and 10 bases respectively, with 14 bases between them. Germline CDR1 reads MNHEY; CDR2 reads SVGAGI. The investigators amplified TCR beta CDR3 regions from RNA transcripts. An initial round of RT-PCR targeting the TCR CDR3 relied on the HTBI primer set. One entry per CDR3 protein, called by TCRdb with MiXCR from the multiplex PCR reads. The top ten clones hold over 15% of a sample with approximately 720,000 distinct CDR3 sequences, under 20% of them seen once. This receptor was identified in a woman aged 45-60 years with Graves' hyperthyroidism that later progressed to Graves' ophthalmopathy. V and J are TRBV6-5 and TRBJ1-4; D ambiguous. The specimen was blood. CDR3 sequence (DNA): TGTGCCAGCAGTTACAGCGAAGGGTCAGGAAAACTGTTTTTT. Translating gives CASSYSEGSGKLFF.